The source of this T cell receptor beta chain is a study of shared clonotypes between healthy human individuals. Tens of millions of PBMCs were counted before genomic DNA extraction. It was on ten immunoSEQ deep assay plates that unsorted PBMC DNA was sequenced. As handled by the study authors: ImmunoSEQ output lacked quality scores and full-length reads, limiting matched filtering. Repertoires were generated with immunoSEQ multiplex PCR, while TCRdb's copy carries only in-frame clones and drops some. For V, J and clone size, that table is used; D and trimming come from the DNA. The sample contains approximately 500,000 clones, 70% to 85% of which appear only once. The clonotype was recovered from a woman aged 40 to 50 in good health. Some clones in this sample may be carry-over from other donors' samples. Sequencing used PBMCs.

The CDR3 sequence: CASSQGFRETQYF. The CDR3 coding sequence is TGTGCCAGCAGCCAAGGGTTTCGGGAGACCCAGTACTTC. This chain joins TRBV28 and TRBJ2-5; D is uncertain. Germline CDR1 is MDHEN and CDR2 is SYDVKM. CDR3 length: 13 amino acids. Trimming pared 6 bases from V and 5 bases from J, leaving 13 bases between. Full variable domain (rest looked up from reference TRBV28 and TRBJ2-5): DVKVTQSSRYLVKRTGEKVFLECVQDMDHENMFWYRQDPGLGLRLIYFSYDVKMKEKGDIPEGYSVSREKKERFSLILESASTNQTSMYLCASSQGFRETQYFGPGTRLLVL.